The following is a TCR beta chain sequence with its context. The antigen is undetermined. The source of the sample is a study of shared clonotypes between healthy human individuals. Profiled with immunoSEQ multiplex PCR; TCRdb holds only in-frame clones, not every one. The sample holds a few hundred thousand clones; less than 85% are singletons and the top ten take 10%. Whole-study findings and limits: With few donors, the genetic and exposure-history diversity represented was limited.

The TCR comes from a man aged 25-45 years in good health. Sequencing was performed on memory CD4+ T cells sorted from blood. Regarding subset: CD45RA-negative fraction.

CDR3 DNA: TGTGCCAGCTCGGCGGACAGCAATCAGCCCCAGCATTTT. It translates to CASSADSNQPQHF. The genes are TRBV18 and TRBJ1-5; no reliable D call. Trimming took 6 bases from V and 1 from J, leaving 7 bases between them. This CDR3 comprises 13 residues. Germline V gene data show CDR1 as KGHSH and CDR2 as LQKENI.